This record concerns one TCR beta chain sequence. The data were taken from a study of blood T cell repertoires in COVID-19. Study as a whole: Samples taken during acute and convalescent COVID-19 were collected in the United States, Italy and Spain. Sources were T cells, B-cell-depleted T cells, or PBMCs; the material itself was cDNA or gDNA.

Original methodology: Reference gene primer amplification gave estimated nucleated cell counts. Assay: immunoSEQ multiplex PCR; the TCRdb copy retains only in-frame clones and omits some. V, J and clone size derive from that table, while D and trimming were established from the DNA sequence. The sample has 70,000 to 90,000 clones, around 80% seen once; the top ten hold about 11%. V was cut by 5 bases and J by 5 bases, with 6 bases left in between. Germline loops: CDR1 MDHEN, CDR2 SYDVKM. The CDR3 is 11 amino acids. The receptor was isolated from a man aged 65-85 years with acute or convalescent COVID-19. Sample: peripheral blood. This sequence joins TRBV28 and TRBJ1-1; D gene ambiguous. The CDR3 DNA sequence: TGTGCCAGCAGTCCCAGGACTGAAGCTTTCTTT. It codes for CASSPRTEAFF.